This record looks at one T cell receptor (beta chain) sequence and its context. This clone was observed a single time. Its specific antigen is unknown. Per-base qualities were not stored, and no clone one base away is much larger. TCRbeta CDR3 regions were amplified from genomic DNA by means of the immunoSEQ Assay, a bias-controlled multiplex PCR. The authors' analysis ran thus. The number of nucleated cells in each sample was estimated by amplification of reference gene primers within the assay. To quantify the absolute abundance of each unique TCRbeta CDR3 rearrangement, sequence reads were collapsed and filtered. For each sample, productive Simpson clonality was calculated as the square root of Simpson's diversity index across productive rearrangements. TCRdb carries this immuneACCESS record with in-frame sequences only. Its versions omit some clonotypes, under half of them owing to an unresolved V gene in the studies checked, with the rest unexplained. V and J calls and clone size are as listed in that table; D and trimming were resolved from the DNA. The sample records some 280,000 clones, 80% to 90% of which are singletons. Of the sample, around 2.9% is held by the ten largest clones.

These data originate in a study of blood T cell repertoires in COVID-19 (dated by TCRdb to 2020 to 2021). For context, the study as a whole: Samples covering the acute and convalescent phases of COVID-19 were provided by collaborators in the United States, Italy and Spain. A freely available public database, intended as a resource for researchers studying the immune response to SARS-CoV-2, is where the repertoires were released. The material from the prospective study consisted of cDNA or gDNA derived from T cells, B-cell-depleted T cells, or PBMCs. The dataset comprised deeply sampled blood TCRbeta repertoires from subjects exposed to, actively infected with, or recovered from COVID-19. The sample metadata nearly always contained a de-identified subject ID, COVID-19 status, age in years and sex. The samples were drawn from the first 160 participants of the ongoing ImmuneRACE study and from 950 to 1,500 subjects provided by 6 global collaborators. Where HLA class I and class II types were available, the types were taken from metadata supplied by the sample provider, not from assay-based typing. Here is what the overall study found, with its caveats: The quantity of clinical and demographic metadata differed by source and by participant and was supplied without curation.

Whole blood was collected in K2EDTA tubes by collaborating institutions according to the institutions' own protocols. For TCRbeta analysis, collaborators shipped samples as frozen whole blood, isolated PBMCs, or DNA extracted from either of those sample types. CDR1 and CDR2 are read off the germline V gene as SGHVS and FQNEAQ. Trimming takes 4 bases off V and 4 bases off J; junction bases not matched to a gene: 4. The CDR3 spans 16 residues, from the cysteine through the phenylalanine. The sequence is cut down to CDR3 DNA, 48 bases in frame from base 1. The sample comprised peripheral blood. The origin of this receptor is a woman aged 30 to 39 with active or convalescent COVID-19. Recombination connected TRBV7-8 to TRBJ2-1; the central 13 bases match TRBD2. DNA sequence: TGTGCCAGCAGCTCGGGACTAGCGGGGATTTACAATGAGCAGTTCTTC. The resulting protein is CASSSGLAGIYNEQFF.